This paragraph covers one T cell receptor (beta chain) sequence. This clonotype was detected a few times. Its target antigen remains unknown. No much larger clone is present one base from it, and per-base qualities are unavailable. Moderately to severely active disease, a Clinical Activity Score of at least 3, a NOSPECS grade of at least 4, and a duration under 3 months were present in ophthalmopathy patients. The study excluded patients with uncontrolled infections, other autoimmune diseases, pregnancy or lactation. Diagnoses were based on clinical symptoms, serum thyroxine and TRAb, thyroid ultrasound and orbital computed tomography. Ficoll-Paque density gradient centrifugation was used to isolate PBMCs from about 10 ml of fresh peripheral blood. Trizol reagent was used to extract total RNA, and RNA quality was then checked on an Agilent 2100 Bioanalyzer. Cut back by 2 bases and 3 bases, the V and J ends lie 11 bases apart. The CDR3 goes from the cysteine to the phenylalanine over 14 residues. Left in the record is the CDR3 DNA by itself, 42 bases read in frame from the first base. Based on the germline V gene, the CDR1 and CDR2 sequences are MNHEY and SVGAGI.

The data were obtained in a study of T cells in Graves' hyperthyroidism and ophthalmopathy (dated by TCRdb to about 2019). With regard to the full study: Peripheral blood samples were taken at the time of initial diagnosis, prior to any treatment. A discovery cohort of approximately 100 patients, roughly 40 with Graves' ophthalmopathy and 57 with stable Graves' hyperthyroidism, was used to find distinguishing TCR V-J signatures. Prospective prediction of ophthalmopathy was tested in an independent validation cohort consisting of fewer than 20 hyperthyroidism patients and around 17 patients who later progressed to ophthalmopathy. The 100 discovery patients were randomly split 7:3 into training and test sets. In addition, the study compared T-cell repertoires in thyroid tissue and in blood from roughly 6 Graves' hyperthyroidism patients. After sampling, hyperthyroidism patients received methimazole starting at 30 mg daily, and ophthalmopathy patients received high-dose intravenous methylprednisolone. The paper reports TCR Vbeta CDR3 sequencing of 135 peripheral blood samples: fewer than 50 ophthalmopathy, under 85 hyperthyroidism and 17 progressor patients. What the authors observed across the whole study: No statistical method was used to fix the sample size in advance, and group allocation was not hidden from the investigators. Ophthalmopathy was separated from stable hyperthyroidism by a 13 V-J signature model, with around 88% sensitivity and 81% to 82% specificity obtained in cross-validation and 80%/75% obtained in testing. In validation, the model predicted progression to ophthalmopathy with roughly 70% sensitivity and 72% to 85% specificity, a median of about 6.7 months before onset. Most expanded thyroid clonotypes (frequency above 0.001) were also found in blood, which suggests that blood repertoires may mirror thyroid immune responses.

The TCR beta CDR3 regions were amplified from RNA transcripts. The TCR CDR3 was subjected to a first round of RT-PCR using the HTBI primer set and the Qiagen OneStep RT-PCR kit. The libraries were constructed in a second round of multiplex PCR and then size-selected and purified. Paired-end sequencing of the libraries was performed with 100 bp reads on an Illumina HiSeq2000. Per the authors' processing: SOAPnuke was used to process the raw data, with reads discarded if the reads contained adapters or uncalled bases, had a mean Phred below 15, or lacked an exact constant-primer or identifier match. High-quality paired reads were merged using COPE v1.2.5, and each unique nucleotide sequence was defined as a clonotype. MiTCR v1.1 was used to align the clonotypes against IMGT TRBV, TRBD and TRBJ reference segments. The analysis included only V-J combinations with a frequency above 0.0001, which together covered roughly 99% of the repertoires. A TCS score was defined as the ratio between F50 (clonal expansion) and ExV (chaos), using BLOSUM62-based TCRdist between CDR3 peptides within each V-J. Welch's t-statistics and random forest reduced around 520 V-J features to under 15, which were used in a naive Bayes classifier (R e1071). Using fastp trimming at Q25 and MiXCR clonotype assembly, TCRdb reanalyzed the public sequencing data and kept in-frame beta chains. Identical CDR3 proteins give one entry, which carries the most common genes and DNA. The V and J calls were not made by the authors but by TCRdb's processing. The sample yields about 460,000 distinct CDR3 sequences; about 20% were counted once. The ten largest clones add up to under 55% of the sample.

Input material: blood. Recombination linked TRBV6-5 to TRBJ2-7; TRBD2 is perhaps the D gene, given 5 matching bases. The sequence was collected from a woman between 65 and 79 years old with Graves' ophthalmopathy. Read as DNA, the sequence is TGTGCCAGCAGTTACGGCTTGGGAGACTACGAGCAGTACTTC. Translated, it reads CASSYGLGDYEQYF.